The clone carrying this T cell receptor beta chain was seen ten or more times. Its antigen is currently unknown. Synthesis of cDNA was accomplished via 5'RACE employing 10-nucleotide random UMIs. TCRdb reprocessed the 5' RACE reads via MiXCR and lists one record per CDR3 protein. The sample lists tens of thousands of distinct CDR3 sequences; roughly 4.6% were seen once. Germline V lookup: CDR1 SGDLS, CDR2 YYNGEE. CDR3 length: 15 residues. Deletions cut 0 bases from V and 0 bases from J, with 10 bases between. This entry belongs to a study of neurological immune-mediated disorders. General study findings and limits: None of the CDR3 amino acid sequences of expanded clones were shared across subjects, and this suggested private repertoires in all groups. Among 34 multiple sclerosis patients, phylogenetic grouping put the repertoires of 18 into a single related-CDR3 cluster, a possible signature.

The unsorted libraries were generated from a total of 2 million PBMCs, which had been stored in RNAlater at -80 C. Sequencing used PBMCs. The receptor comes from a man aged 50 to 59 with multiple sclerosis. The V and J genes are TRBV9 and TRBJ2-7, with a tentative D call TRBD2 (6 bases). CDR3: CASSVGDSSSYEQYF. The CDR3 coding sequence is TGTGCCAGCAGCGTAGGGGACTCGAGCTCCTACGAGCAGTACTTC.